The clone carrying this T cell receptor beta chain was seen more than once but under ten times. This CDR3 spans 15 amino acids. Germline CDR1 MDHEN, CDR2 SYDVKM. The germline V and J ends were trimmed by 6 bases and 5 bases, with 20 bases remaining between them. Amplification yielded TCR beta CDR3 regions, with RNA transcripts as the source. The HTBI set primed first-round TCR CDR3 RT-PCR. Each CDR3 protein gets one entry after TCRdb re-called the multiplex PCR reads with MiXCR. The sample comprises almost 600,000 distinct CDR3 sequences, roughly 13% of which are singletons, and 5% to 7% rests with the top ten. The entry originates in a study of T cells in Graves' hyperthyroidism and ophthalmopathy.

V gene TRBV28 combines with J gene TRBJ2-7; D tentatively fits TRBD1 or TRBD2 (5 bases each). The sequence derives from a woman under 40 with Graves' hyperthyroidism that later progressed to Graves' ophthalmopathy. The sample taken for sequencing was blood. This CDR3 is CASSRVASPPHEQYF. CDR3 nucleotide sequence: TGTGCCAGCAGCAGGGTAGCTAGCCCTCCTCACGAGCAGTACTTC.